This T cell receptor beta chain was recovered during a study of T cell responses to AZD1222 COVID-19 vaccine. Study overall: Second-dose schedules of about 4 or about 12 weeks were combined. Study conclusions and caveats: Among spike-specific TCRs, nearly half reportedly target unmutated variant regions. Only five to seven individuals given AZD1222 were seropositive at baseline. The donors showed a predominance of white British ancestry and of females, with possible underestimation of clonal diversity.

Some clones are missing from TCRdb's copy, which holds only in-frame ones; the method was immunoSEQ multiplex PCR. The repertoire consists of roughly 120,000 clones, with roughly 90% occurring once and the leading ten covering about 2.7%. Germline V gene lookup returns CDR1 LNHDA and CDR2 SQIVND (reference sequence). The CDR3 loop spans 15 amino acids. V was cut by 3 bases and J by 7 bases, with 18 bases left in between. A word on this clone: Its target is not known.

Sequencing was performed on peripheral blood, taken on day 0 of AZD1222 vaccination. This TCR derives from an adult in good health. The chain carries TRBV19 and TRBJ1-2; a possible D gene is TRBD1 (5 bases). The CDR3 here is CASSIFLGQGGGYTF. The CDR3 nucleotides read TGTGCCAGTAGTATCTTCTTGGGGCAGGGCGGTGGCTACACCTTC.